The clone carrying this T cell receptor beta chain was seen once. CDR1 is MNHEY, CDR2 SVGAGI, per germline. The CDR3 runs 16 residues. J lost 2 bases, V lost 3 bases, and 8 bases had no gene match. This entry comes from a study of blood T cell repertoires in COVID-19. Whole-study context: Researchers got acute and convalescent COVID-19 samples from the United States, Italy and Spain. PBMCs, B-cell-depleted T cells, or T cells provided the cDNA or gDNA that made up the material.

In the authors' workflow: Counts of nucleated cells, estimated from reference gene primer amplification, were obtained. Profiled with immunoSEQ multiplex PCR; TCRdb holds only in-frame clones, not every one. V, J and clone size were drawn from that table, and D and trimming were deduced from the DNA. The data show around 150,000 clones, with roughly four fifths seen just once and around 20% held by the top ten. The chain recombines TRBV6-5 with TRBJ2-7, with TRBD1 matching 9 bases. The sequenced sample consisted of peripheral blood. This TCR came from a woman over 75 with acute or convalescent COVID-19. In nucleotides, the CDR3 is TGTGCCAGCAGTTATATAAAAACAGGGGGCCCCTACGAGCAGTACTTC. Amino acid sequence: CASSYIKTGGPYEQYF.